This T cell receptor (beta chain) was recorded in a study of OX40 agonist ivuxolimab in advanced cancers. Study-level background: Intravenous ivuxolimab was administered to patients every 2 weeks at 0.01 to 10 mg/kg.

This CDR3 is built from 12 residues. V lost 4 bases and J lost 4; bases outside the gene matches: 1. Germline V gene lookup returns CDR1 ENHRY and CDR2 SYGVKD. Comments on this clone: Its antigen remains unidentified.

Study findings and constraints: In general, CD8+ T cells held more expanded clones than CD4+ did, on average. Clones of CD4+ and CD8+ blood T cells grew by week 6 at doses of 0.1 to 3.0 mg/kg.

Produced via immunoSEQ multiplex PCR; TCRdb's table is partial and in-frame only. The sample yields 35,000 to 45,000 clones, approximately 86% seen once. The TCR comes from an adult with an advanced solid tumor such as melanoma, head and neck, liver or kidney cancer. The chain links TRBV10-3 to TRBJ2-7; 7 bases fit TRBD1. Sequencing used CD4+ or CD8+ T cells sorted from blood, obtained in a trial of the OX40 agonist ivuxolimab. CDR3 sequence reads: CAISGDSYEQYF. Written as DNA, the CDR3 is TGTGCCATCAGTGGGGACAGTTACGAGCAGTACTTC.